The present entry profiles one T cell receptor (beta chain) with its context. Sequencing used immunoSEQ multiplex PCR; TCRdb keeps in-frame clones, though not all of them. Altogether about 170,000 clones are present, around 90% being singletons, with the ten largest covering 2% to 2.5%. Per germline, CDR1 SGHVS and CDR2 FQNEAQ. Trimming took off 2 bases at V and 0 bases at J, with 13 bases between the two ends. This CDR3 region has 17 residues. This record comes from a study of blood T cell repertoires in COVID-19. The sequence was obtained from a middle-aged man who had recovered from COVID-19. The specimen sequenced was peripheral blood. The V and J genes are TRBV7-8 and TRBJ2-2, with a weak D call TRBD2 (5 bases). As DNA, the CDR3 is TGTGCCAGCAGCTTACCCCTGGGAGCCCCGAACACCGGGGAGCTGTTTTTT. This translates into CASSLPLGAPNTGELFF.